This TCR beta chain was sequenced in a study of T cells in localized non-small cell lung cancer. Study-wide results and caveats: The study found T cell clonality highest in uninvolved adjacent lung, above tumor. Median about 56 top-100 tumor clones were shared with paired adjacent lung.

Germline lookup yields CDR1 MNHGY and CDR2 SAAAGT. V shed 5 bases and J shed 0 bases, with 12 bases lying between them. The length of the CDR3 is 15 residues. This clone was found a few times. Its antigen remains unidentified. Method: immunoSEQ multiplex PCR; TCRdb's copy keeps in-frame clones and lacks some. Of over a thousand clones listed, approximately 27% are singletons. V and J are TRBV6-8 and TRBJ2-3, with D perhaps matching TRBD2 (7 bases). This receptor was taken from an older female donor with stage III squamous cell lung carcinoma. The sample was lung tumor tissue, taken before any cancer treatment. CDR3 residues: CASSGGGSSTDTQYF. CDR3 DNA sequence: TGTGCCAGCAGTGGGGGGGGCAGCAGCACAGATACGCAGTATTTT.